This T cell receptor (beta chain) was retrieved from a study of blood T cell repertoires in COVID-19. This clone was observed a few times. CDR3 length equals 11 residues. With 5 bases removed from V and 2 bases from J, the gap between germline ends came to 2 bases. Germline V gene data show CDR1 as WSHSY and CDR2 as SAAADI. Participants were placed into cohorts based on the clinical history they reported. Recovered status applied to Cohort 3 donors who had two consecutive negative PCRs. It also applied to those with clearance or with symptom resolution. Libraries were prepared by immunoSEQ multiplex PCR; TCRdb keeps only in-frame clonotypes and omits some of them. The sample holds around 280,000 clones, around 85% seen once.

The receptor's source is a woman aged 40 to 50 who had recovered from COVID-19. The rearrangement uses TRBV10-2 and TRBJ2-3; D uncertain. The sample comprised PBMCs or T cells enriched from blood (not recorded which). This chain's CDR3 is CASSLTDTQYF. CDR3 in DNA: TGCGCCAGCAGTCTCACAGATACGCAGTATTTT.